Each of the 30 T cell receptor beta chains below was sequenced from the same sample in a study of T cell responses to AZD1222 COVID-19 vaccine. Generated by immunoSEQ multiplex PCR, the TCRdb table keeps only in-frame clones and is missing some. Of 120,000 or so clones listed, 80% to 90% are singletons. The source was peripheral blood, collected on day 0 of AZD1222 vaccination. These receptors came from an adult in good health.

The V gene is TRBV5-1, the J gene TRBJ1-1; possibly TRBD1 for D (5 bases). Germline CDR1 SGHRS, CDR2 YFSETQ. CDR3 length: 14 amino acids. Trimming took 0 bases from V and 3 from J, leaving 9 bases between them. The CDR3 protein is CASSLAGPYTEAFF. The CDR3 bases are TGCGCCAGCAGCTTGGCGGGACCGTACACTGAAGCTTTCTTT.

The chain employs TRBV10-3 and TRBJ1-6, with D maybe TRBD1 (5 bases). Trimming took off 3 bases at V and 1 base at J, with 19 bases between the two ends. This CDR3 region has 19 residues. Germline-derived CDR1 and CDR2 are ENHRY and SYGVKD. The CDR3 sequence is CAISDPGRVSSSYNSPLHF. CDR3 DNA: TGTGCCATCAGTGATCCAGGGCGGGTTTCAAGTTCCTATAATTCACCCCTCCACTTT.

J is TRBJ2-3 and V is TRBV30; tentatively, D is TRBD1 (6 bases). CDR3 length: 12 amino acids. Between the trimmed V and J ends, which lost 5 bases and 7 bases, there was a span of 13 bases. CDR1 is GTSNPN, CDR2 SVGIG, per germline (reference sequence). The CDR3 coding sequence is TGTGCCTGGGGGGGCAGGGGTAATACGCAGTATTTT. Protein: CAWGGRGNTQYF.

The gene calls are TRBV12-5 and TRBJ2-3; TRBD2 might be the D (6 bases). The germline V and J ends were trimmed by 0 bases and 1 base, with 11 bases remaining between them. CDR1 and CDR2 from the germline V gene are LGHNT and FRNRAP. This CDR3 has 16 residues. The CDR3 bases are TGTGCTAGTGGTTTGGTACTAGCATTAGGCACAGATACGCAGTATTTT. Translating it yields CASGLVLALGTDTQYF. The full variable domain, in which reference TRBV12-5 and TRBJ2-3 provide the parts outside the CDR3, is DARVTQTPRHKVTEMGQEVTMRCQPILGHNTVFWYRQTMMQGLELLAYFRNRAPLDDSGMPKDRFSAEMPDATLATLKIQPSEPRDSAVYFCASGLVLALGTDTQYFGPGTRLTVL.

This clone was recorded a few times. Other DNA variants within this sample encode the same CDR3. This chain links TRBV18 with TRBJ2-5; D unresolved. V lost 5 bases and J 0 bases, leaving 1 base between the germline ends. The CDR3 runs 11 residues. Germline V gives CDR1 KGHSH, CDR2 LQKENI. The CDR3 coding sequence is TGTGCCAGCTCATACCAAGAGACCCAGTACTTC. Translating gives CASSYQETQYF.

V is TRBV2 and J is TRBJ2-3, with TRBD2 matching 7 bases. The junction had 2 bases not matched to a gene; V was cut back by 8 bases and J by 0 bases. The CDR3 spans 13 residues. Per the germline V gene, CDR1 is SNHLY and CDR2 is FYNNEI. The CDR3 protein is CASGGRSTDTQYF. For the CDR3, the DNA is TGTGCCAGCGGCGGGAGAAGCACAGATACGCAGTATTTT.

This chain joins TRBV19 and TRBJ2-3; 10 bases match TRBD1. The CDR3 length is 13 residues. CDR1 LNHDA and CDR2 SQIVND come from the germline V gene (reference sequence). After removal of 7 bases from V and 8 bases from J, the junction contained 6 bases not matched to a gene. CDR3 coding DNA: TGTGCCAGTATGGGACAGGGGAAGACTACGCAGTATTTT. Its protein is CASMGQGKTTQYF.

The chain joins TRBV7-2 to TRBJ1-3, with D unclear. The CDR3 length is 13 residues. Trimming pared 4 bases from V and 5 bases from J, leaving 9 bases between. Germline V gene lookup returns CDR1 SGHTA and CDR2 FQGNSA. The CDR3 region is CASSSKSRNTIYF. CDR3 DNA: TGTGCCAGCAGCTCTAAATCTAGAAACACCATATATTTT. The variable domain in full, completed from reference TRBV7-2 and TRBJ1-3, reads GAGVSQSPSNKVTEKGKDVELRCDPISGHTALYWYRQSLGQGLEFLIYFQGNSAPDKSGLPSDRFSAERTGGSVSTLTIQRTQQEDSAVYLCASSSKSRNTIYFGEGSWLTVV.

The rearrangement joins TRBV5-1 to TRBJ2-7; possible D gene TRBD1, 5 bases. The CDR3 extends over 14 amino acids. V gave up 3 bases and J gave up 5 bases, with 15 bases separating them. From germline, CDR1 is SGHRS and CDR2 YFSETQ. Written as DNA, the CDR3 is TGCGCCAGCAGCTCTGTAGTAGGCAGGGACGAGCAGTACTTC. Residues: CASSSVVGRDEQYF.

The rearrangement joins TRBV10-2 to TRBJ2-3, with 9 bases matching TRBD2. V lost 8 bases, J lost 2 bases, and 5 bases stayed unmatched. This CDR3 comprises 14 residues. Germline V gene sequence: CDR1 WSHSY, CDR2 SAAADI. CDR3 DNA sequence: TGCGCCAGCGGGACTAGCACTTACACAGATACGCAGTATTTT. Its translation: CASGTSTYTDTQYF.

The chain combines TRBV4-1 with TRBJ1-5, with unresolved D. Per germline, CDR1 MGHRA and CDR2 YSYEKL. Trimming cost V 1 base and J 3 bases, with 13 bases left between them. The CDR3 contains 16 residues. The CDR3 DNA follows: TGCGCCAGCAGCCAAGGTCCAGAAAGGCCCAATCAGCCCCAGCATTTT. This encodes CASSQGPERPNQPQHF.

The chain links TRBV27 to TRBJ2-2; D gene uncertain. In germline, CDR1 is MNHEY, CDR2 SMNVEV (reference sequence). The CDR3 consists of 14 residues. V lost 4 bases to trimming and J lost 7 bases, with 13 bases between them. This CDR3 is CASSSFGRNGELFF. The DNA of the CDR3 is TGTGCCAGCAGTTCGTTCGGGCGTAACGGGGAGCTGTTTTTT.

The J gene is TRBJ1-3, the V gene TRBV7-2; D ambiguous. Looked up from germline, CDR1 is SGHTA and CDR2 is FQGNSA. The length of the CDR3 is 15 residues. The V end was cut by 5 bases, the J end by 9 bases, with 20 bases between. The CDR3 region has the DNA TGTGCCAGCAGCCCCCCTAAACGGGGATCGGGCACCATATATTTT. This codes for CASSPPKRGSGTIYF.

This chain connects TRBV24-1 to TRBJ2-7; 9 bases line up with TRBD1. V was pared by 3 bases and J by 6 bases, with 5 bases of the junction left unmatched. From germline, CDR1 is KGHDR and CDR2 SFDVKD. The CDR3 length is 14 residues. The CDR3 bases are TGTGCCACCAGTGATACCGGGACAGGGCCCGAGCAGTACTTC. Translating gives CATSDTGTGPEQYF.

V is TRBV2 and J is TRBJ1-6; unclear D gene. This CDR3 has 13 residues. The ends were cut back, 6 bases at V and 9 bases at J, with 12 bases in the middle. The germline CDR1 and CDR2 sequences are SNHLY and FYNNEI. CDR3: CASRLGSGSPLHF. As DNA, the CDR3 is TGTGCCAGCAGGTTAGGGTCAGGTTCACCCCTCCACTTT.

The chain employs TRBV7-9 and TRBJ2-1, with no clear D. Trimming left V 5 bases short and J 3 bases short, with 8 bases between. This CDR3 contains 13 residues. Germline V gene sequence: CDR1 SEHNR, CDR2 FQNEAQ (reference sequence). The CDR3 DNA reads as TGTGCCAGCAGCCTCACGGACTACAATGAGCAGTTCTTC. Residues: CASSLTDYNEQFF.

The rearrangement links TRBV2 to TRBJ1-4; 9 bases are shared with TRBD1. The V gene's germline CDR1 is SNHLY and CDR2 FYNNEI. The CDR3 has 19 residues. V lost 9 bases and J lost 3; bases outside the gene matches: 20. The CDR3 region has the DNA TGTGCCAGACGAGGAGGGGACAGGGTCTTTCAAGGGGCTAATGAAAAACTGTTTTTT. This encodes CARRGGDRVFQGANEKLFF.

V gene TRBV5-1 combines with J gene TRBJ1-5; D is perhaps TRBD1 (5 bases). V shed 1 base and J shed 3 bases, with 14 bases lying between them. The CDR3 has 16 residues. Germline loops: CDR1 SGHRS, CDR2 YFSETQ. The CDR3 bases are TGCGCCAGCAGCTTGCCTCCGGGGGGTCCCAATCAGCCCCAGCATTTT. Protein sequence: CASSLPPGGPNQPQHF.

J is TRBJ1-2 and V is TRBV7-9; D unresolved. Germline loops: CDR1 SEHNR, CDR2 FQNEAQ (reference sequence). V was cut by 1 base and J by 4 bases, with 22 bases left in between. This CDR3 comprises 18 residues. The CDR3 DNA is TGTGCCAGCAGCTTAGTGTCCTTTGGTGGTCTATTAGGCTATGGCTACACCTTC. Amino acids: CASSLVSFGGLLGYGYTF.

The CDR3 DNA is TGTGCCAGCAGCGCCCGGGACAGGGGGTCCTACAATGAGCAGTTCTTC. Translating gives CASSARDRGSYNEQFF. The rearrangement uses TRBV9 and TRBJ2-1, with TRBD1 matching 11 bases. The CDR3 sequence is 16 residues long. The J segment lost 1 base and the V segment lost 3 bases, leaving 3 bases of the junction unmatched. Germline assignment: CDR1 SGDLS and CDR2 YYNGEE.

The sample holds a few counts of this clone. V gene TRBV10-1 combines with J gene TRBJ1-1; D ambiguous. Between the trimmed V and J ends, which lost 7 bases and 6 bases, there was a span of 15 bases. Germline V gives CDR1 WNHNN, CDR2 SYGVQD (reference sequence). This CDR3 is 13 amino acids long. The CDR3, as DNA: TGCGCCAGCACTAGGACTCCCGGAGCTGAAGCTTTCTTT. Its protein product is CASTRTPGAEAFF.

The V and J genes are TRBV29-1 and TRBJ1-2; 8 positions agree with TRBD1. The junction had 8 bases not matched to a gene; V was cut back by 3 bases and J by 11 bases. CDR1 is SQVTM, CDR2 ANQGSEA, per germline. CDR3 length equals 12 residues. The CDR3 DNA reads TGCAGCGTTGAGGACAGGGAAAGACGGTACACCTTC. Translated, it gives CSVEDRERRYTF.

The rearrangement joins TRBV7-7 to TRBJ1-2; tentative D call: TRBD1 (6 bases). This CDR3 has 14 residues. CDR1 is SSHAT and CDR2 is FNYEAQ in the germline V gene (reference sequence). Trimming removed 4 bases at V and 7 bases at J, with 16 bases between. CDR3 region: CASSSTGGLGGYTF. CDR3 DNA sequence: TGTGCCAGCAGCTCAACGGGGGGCTTAGGTGGCTACACCTTC.

This rearrangement joins TRBV5-6 to TRBJ1-2; the match to TRBD1 covers 8 bases. This CDR3 spans 14 amino acids. V was clipped by 4 bases and J by 4 bases; unmatched bases: 6. The germline V gene encodes CDR1 SGHDT and CDR2 YYEEEE. For the CDR3, the DNA is TGTGCCAGCAGCAGAGAGGGACAGGTCTATGGCTACACCTTC. This codes for CASSREGQVYGYTF.

The rearrangement links TRBV28 to TRBJ2-1, with D possibly matching TRBD2 (5 bases). The germline V gene has CDR1 MDHEN and CDR2 SYDVKM. This CDR3 region has 16 residues. The V and J ends lost 4 bases and 4 bases respectively, with 17 bases between them. DNA for the CDR3: TGTGCCAGCAGTTCCCCTCGATCCCGGGGTTACAATGAGCAGTTCTTC. The encoded protein is CASSSPRSRGYNEQFF.

V gene TRBV7-2 combines with J gene TRBJ2-1, with a possible D match to TRBD2 (7 bases). The CDR3 loop spans 16 amino acids. The V end was cut by 5 bases, the J end by 2 bases, with 16 bases between. The germline V gene encodes CDR1 SGHTA and CDR2 FQGNSA. The CDR3 coding sequence is TGTGCCAGCAGCCCCCAAATCGGGGGGCCCTACAATGAGCAGTTCTTC. As protein: CASSPQIGGPYNEQFF.

The chain links TRBV4-2 to TRBJ2-3; 9 nucleotides agree with TRBD2. The germline V gene has CDR1 LGHNA and CDR2 YNFKEQ. The ends lost 3 bases at V and 4 bases at J; junction bases unmatched: 8. This CDR3 region has 16 residues. The CDR3 sequence is CASSQPSGGLADTQYF. Here the CDR3 DNA reads TGTGCCAGCAGCCAGCCCAGCGGGGGGTTGGCAGATACGCAGTATTTT.

This clone has just a few counts. CDR3 sequence: CASSQRDSTRGSNYGYTF. For the CDR3, the DNA is TGCGCCAGCAGCCAACGGGACAGCACCAGGGGTTCTAACTATGGCTACACCTTC. V is TRBV5-1 and J is TRBJ1-2, with TRBD1 matching 7 bases. The germline V gene encodes CDR1 SGHRS and CDR2 YFSETQ. The CDR3 length is 18 residues. Trimming at V came to 4 bases and at J to 0 bases, leaving 15 bases not matched to a gene. The whole variable domain, remainder taken from reference TRBV5-1 and TRBJ1-2, is KAGVTQTPRYLIKTRGQQVTLSCSPISGHRSVSWYQQTPGQGLQFLFEYFSETQRNKGNFPGRFSGRQFSNSRSEMNVSTLELGDSALYLCASSQRDSTRGSNYGYTFGSGTRLTVV.

V and J are TRBV28 and TRBJ1-2; the D is unclear. Trimming shortened V by 2 bases and J by 4 bases, and 8 bases separated the two germline ends. This CDR3 region has 13 residues. The germline gives CDR1 MDHEN, CDR2 SYDVKM. In DNA, the CDR3 is TGTGCCAGCAGTTTAGTAGCGATCTATGGCTACACCTTC. Its protein product is CASSLVAIYGYTF.

The chain couples TRBV7-3 to TRBJ2-3; the D is unclear. Trimming cost V 2 bases and J 3 bases, with 9 bases left between them. CDR3 length: 14 residues. The germline gives CDR1 SGHTA, CDR2 FQGTGA. DNA of the CDR3: TGTGCCAGCAGCTTATTTCCTAGTACAGATACGCAGTATTTT. This sequence encodes CASSLFPSTDTQYF.